This entry is about one T cell receptor beta chain. The repertoire was sequenced with immunoSEQ multiplex PCR; TCRdb's copy has only in-frame clones and lacks some. The table has about 190,000 clones, roughly nine tenths seen once. These data originate in a study of blood T cell repertoires in COVID-19. Germline assignment: CDR1 MDHEN and CDR2 SYDVKM. Trimming left V 5 bases short and J 0 bases short, with 14 bases between. The CDR3 extends over 17 amino acids. The chain combines TRBV28 with TRBJ1-6; D is perhaps TRBD1 (5 bases). The sequenced sample was peripheral blood. The TCR was taken from a man aged 25-40 years with acute or convalescent COVID-19. CDR3 DNA: TGTGCCAGCAGTGCACAGGACGGAAGCTCCTATAATTCACCCCTCCACTTT. Protein product: CASSAQDGSSYNSPLHF.